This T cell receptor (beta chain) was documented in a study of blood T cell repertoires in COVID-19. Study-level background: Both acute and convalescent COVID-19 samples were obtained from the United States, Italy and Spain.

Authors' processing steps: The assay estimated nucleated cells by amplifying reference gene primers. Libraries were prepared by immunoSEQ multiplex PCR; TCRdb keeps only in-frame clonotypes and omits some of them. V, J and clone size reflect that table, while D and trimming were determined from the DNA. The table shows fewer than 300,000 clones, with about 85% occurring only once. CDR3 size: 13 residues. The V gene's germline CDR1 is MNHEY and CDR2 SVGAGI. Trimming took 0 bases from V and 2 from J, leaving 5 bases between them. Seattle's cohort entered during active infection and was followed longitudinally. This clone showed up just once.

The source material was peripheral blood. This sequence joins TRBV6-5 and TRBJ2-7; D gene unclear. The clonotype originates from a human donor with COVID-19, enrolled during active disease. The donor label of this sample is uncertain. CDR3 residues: CASSYSSAYEQYF. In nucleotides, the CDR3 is TGTGCCAGCAGTTACTCGTCAGCCTACGAGCAGTACTTC.